The clone carrying this T cell receptor (beta chain) was detected only a few times. Its target is unknown. With 60 Vbeta and 13 Jbeta primers, the PCR was carried out. Libraries were prepared by immunoSEQ multiplex PCR; TCRdb keeps only in-frame clonotypes and omits some of them. The sample gives around 100,000 clones, around 70% of which show up once; around 8.2% is in the top ten. The data stem from a study of cytomegalovirus exposure and HLA in healthy donors. The overall study: About 85 million unique TCRs from HLA-typed donors were held in an early release of data.

The study's findings and limits: Reportedly, HLA-A and HLA-B alleles of most subjects were accurately predicted from TCR beta. Most TCRs appeared rarely, but some public TCRs recurred in many donors. A later analysis linked a missense variant in DCLRE1C to the trimming of TCR beta V and J genes.

Germline V gene lookup returns CDR1 LNHDA and CDR2 SQIVND (reference sequence). V gave up 1 base and J gave up 7 bases, with 14 bases separating them. The CDR3 consists of 15 residues. The TCR comes from a man under 40 in good health and CMV-seropositive. The sample consisted of PBMCs. The gene calls are TRBV19 and TRBJ1-5; D not resolved. CDR3 DNA: TGTGCCAGTAGTATAGTATCGGGGTCGGGGCAGCCCCAGCATTTT. Residues: CASSIVSGSGQPQHF. The full variable domain, completed using reference TRBV19 and TRBJ1-5, is DGGITQSPKYLFRKEGQNVTLSCEQNLNHDAMYWYRQDPGQGLRLIYYSQIVNDFQKGDIAEGYSVSREKKESFPLTVTSAQKNPTAFYLCASSIVSGSGQPQHFGDGTRLSIL.